The rows below give T cell receptor beta chains drawn from one sample of a study of T-cell memory formation after mild COVID-19. TCRdb used MiXCR to reprocess the 5' RACE reads, holding one entry per CDR3 protein. The profile covers tens of thousands of distinct CDR3 sequences, with about 13% appearing a single time and about 27% taken by the ten largest. Input material: PBMCs or a T cell subset sorted from them (not recorded which). The source is an adult woman who had mild COVID-19 (a few samples of this study predate the infection). Cell type and time point are not known. The CDR3 runs from the conserved cysteine through the conserved F or W. Each record gives: CDR3 length, D gene, J gene, V gene, clone size, CDR3 DNA, CDR3 protein. A D gene is named only where the DNA matches it firmly. Size is stated for part of the rows, as once, few or many counts, or as a class when the clone is expanded.

CDR3 length: 17
D gene: TRBD2
J gene: TRBJ2-1
V gene: TRBV9
clone size: few
CDR3 DNA: TGTGCCAGCAGCCCCGGAGGAGTCGGCGGGGGGTACAATGAGCAGTTCTTC
CDR3 protein: CASSPGGVGGGYNEQFF

CDR3 length: 17
D gene: TRBD2
J gene: TRBJ2-1
V gene: TRBV4-1
clone size: few
CDR3 DNA: TGCGCCAGCAGCCAAGGGACTAGCGGGGGGGCAACGGATGAGCAGTTCTTC
CDR3 protein: CASSQGTSGGATDEQFF

CDR3 length: 18
D gene: TRBD2
J gene: TRBJ2-1
V gene: TRBV7-3
clone size: NA
CDR3 DNA: TGTGCCAGCAGCCCGACCTACGAAGCGGGAGGCACCTACAATGAGCAGTTCTTC
CDR3 protein: CASSPTYEAGGTYNEQFF

CDR3 length: 14
D gene: TRBD1
J gene: TRBJ2-1
V gene: TRBV4-1
clone size: NA
CDR3 DNA: TGCGCCAGTCATCAAGGGACAGGATACAATGAGCAGTTCTTC
CDR3 protein: CASHQGTGYNEQFF

CDR3 length: 13
D gene: NA
J gene: TRBJ2-1
V gene: TRBV20-1
clone size: many
CDR3 DNA: TGCAGTGCAGAGGGGGAGAAGGGTTATGAGCAGTTCTTC
CDR3 protein: CSAEGEKGYEQFF

CDR3 length: 15
D gene: NA
J gene: TRBJ2-5
V gene: TRBV5-1
clone size: few
CDR3 DNA: TGCGCCAGCAGCCCCGGGGACGGAGGTCAAGAGACCCAGTACTTC
CDR3 protein: CASSPGDGGQETQYF

CDR3 length: 14
D gene: NA
J gene: TRBJ2-2
V gene: TRBV7-9
clone size: NA
CDR3 DNA: TGTTCCAGCAGCTCCGGGACTAACACCGGGGAGCTGTTTTTT
CDR3 protein: CSSSSGTNTGELFF

CDR3 length: 13
D gene: TRBD1
J gene: TRBJ2-7
V gene: TRBV7-9
clone size: NA
CDR3 DNA: TGTGCCAGCACCGTAGGACAGGGCAACGAGCAGTACTTC
CDR3 protein: CASTVGQGNEQYF

CDR3 length: 16
D gene: TRBD1
J gene: TRBJ1-2
V gene: TRBV5-1
clone size: NA
CDR3 DNA: TGCGCCAGCAGCTCCGGGACAGGGGGAGAAGACTATGGCTACACCTTC
CDR3 protein: CASSSGTGGEDYGYTF

CDR3 length: 11
D gene: NA
J gene: TRBJ1-1
V gene: TRBV30
clone size: NA
CDR3 DNA: TGTGCCTGGAGTCCTGGGCCTGAATCTTTCTTT
CDR3 protein: CAWSPGPESFF

CDR3 length: 11
D gene: NA
J gene: TRBJ1-1
V gene: TRBV7-8
clone size: few
CDR3 DNA: TGTGCCAGCAGCGAGAACACTGAAGCTTTCTTT
CDR3 protein: CASSENTEAFF

CDR3 length: 18
D gene: TRBD2
J gene: TRBJ2-1
V gene: TRBV5-6
clone size: NA
CDR3 DNA: TGTGCCAGCACCTCAGGGACTAGCGGGATCGGCCACGACAATGAGCAGTTCTTC
CDR3 protein: CASTSGTSGIGHDNEQFF

CDR3 length: 18
D gene: NA
J gene: TRBJ2-3
V gene: TRBV27
clone size: NA
CDR3 DNA: TGTGCCAGCAGCCCCTTTAGGTTGGGGGGAAGAGTATCAGATACGCAGTATTTT
CDR3 protein: CASSPFRLGGRVSDTQYF

CDR3 length: 15
D gene: NA
J gene: TRBJ2-7
V gene: TRBV5-1
clone size: few
CDR3 DNA: TGCGCCAGCAGCGCCCGGGACGGATCCTCCTACGAGCAGTACTTC
CDR3 protein: CASSARDGSSYEQYF

CDR3 length: 16
D gene: NA
J gene: TRBJ2-3
V gene: TRBV7-9
clone size: NA
CDR3 DNA: TGTGCCAGCAGCTTAGTTATCACACCACACACAGATACGCAGTATTTT
CDR3 protein: CASSLVITPHTDTQYF

CDR3 length: 14
D gene: TRBD2
J gene: TRBJ2-1
V gene: TRBV9
clone size: NA
CDR3 DNA: TGTGCCAGTCGCGGGGCGGGGGACCCCAATGAGCAGTTCTTC
CDR3 protein: CASRGAGDPNEQFF

CDR3 length: 11
D gene: NA
J gene: TRBJ2-7
V gene: TRBV20-1
clone size: NA
CDR3 DNA: TGCAGTGCCTTATGGGGCTACGAGCAGTACTTC
CDR3 protein: CSALWGYEQYF